This T cell receptor (beta chain) was profiled in a study of spatial heterogeneity in lung cancer. TCRdb ran MiXCR on the 5' RACE reads and lists one entry per CDR3 protein. The data show about 3,800 distinct CDR3 sequences, roughly 35% seen once. The time point denotes: sample taken at primary tumor resection. Unsorted whole RNA of tumor, nontumor lung or frozen PBMC was sequenced. The CDR3 has 15 amino acids. The V gene's germline CDR1 is MNHEY and CDR2 SMNVEV (reference sequence). The V end lost 4 bases, the J end lost 5 bases, and 16 bases lay between the germline ends. Findings and limits, study-wide: In tumors, expanded intratumoral alpha and beta TCR counts tracked mutation counts.

For this clonotype: Its antigen is unidentified.

Source: lung tumor tissue, taken at surgery. This sequence was found in a male donor with early-stage non-small cell lung cancer. The chain recombines TRBV27 with TRBJ2-3; no firm D call. The CDR3 spells CASSSLLKWGDTQYF. Written as DNA, the CDR3 is TGTGCCAGCAGTTCACTCCTGAAGTGGGGAGATACGCAGTATTTT.